This paragraph covers one T cell receptor beta chain sequence. What it recognizes is unknown. Libraries were prepared by immunoSEQ multiplex PCR; TCRdb keeps only in-frame clonotypes and omits some of them. This table holds about 86,000 clones, roughly four fifths found once. The CDR3 consists of 16 residues. J lost 3 bases, V lost 2 bases, and 3 bases had no gene match. In germline, CDR1 is MDHEN, CDR2 SYDVKM. This entry belongs to a study of graft-versus-host responses after intestinal transplantation. Looking at the study overall: For two to three years after anti-thymocyte globulin induction, all recipients took tacrolimus and steroids.

Whole-study results and caveats: The marrow of recipients harbored GvH clones, and ileum or blood showed some of them first. Circulating GvH clones peaking coincided with falling HvG clones soon after transplant. Clonal ratios of graft-versus-host to host-versus-graft in allografts were high for patients exhibiting graft-donor T cell macrochimerism.

The source was unstimulated CD8+ T cells sorted from spleen or lymph node cells, collected before intestinal transplant. The rearrangement joins TRBV28 to TRBJ2-2; TRBD2 matches at 10 bases. This TCR was sampled from a human donor who received an intestinal transplant. CDR3 loop: CASSLGSGGDTGELFF. The CDR3 DNA sequence: TGTGCCAGCAGTTTAGGCAGCGGGGGGGACACCGGGGAGCTGTTTTTT.